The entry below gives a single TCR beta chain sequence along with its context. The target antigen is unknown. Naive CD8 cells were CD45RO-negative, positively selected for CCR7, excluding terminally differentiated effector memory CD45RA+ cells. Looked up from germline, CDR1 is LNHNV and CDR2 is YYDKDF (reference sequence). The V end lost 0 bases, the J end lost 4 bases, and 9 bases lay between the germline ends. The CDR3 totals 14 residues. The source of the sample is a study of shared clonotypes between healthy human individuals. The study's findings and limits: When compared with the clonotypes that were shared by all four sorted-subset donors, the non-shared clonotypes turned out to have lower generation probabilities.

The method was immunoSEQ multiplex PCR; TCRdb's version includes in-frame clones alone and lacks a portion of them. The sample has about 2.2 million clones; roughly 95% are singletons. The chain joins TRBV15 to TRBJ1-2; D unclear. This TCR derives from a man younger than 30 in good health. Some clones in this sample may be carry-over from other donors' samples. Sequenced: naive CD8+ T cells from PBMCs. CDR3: CATSRDMTSYGYTF. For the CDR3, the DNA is TGTGCCACCAGCAGAGATATGACTAGCTATGGCTACACCTTC.